These 22 T cell receptor beta chains were all obtained from the same sample, sequenced in a study of identical twins. MiXCR, run by TCRdb on the 5' RACE reads, gives a single entry per CDR3 protein. The sample shows about 530,000 distinct CDR3 sequences, 20% to 25% of them seen only once. This same sample was also taken into another study, of yellow fever vaccine responses in identical twins.

The sequenced material came from CD4+ T cells sorted from blood. All receptors derive from a woman between 18 and 29 years old in good health.

The chain carries TRBV6-4 and TRBJ2-2, with D unclear. The CDR3 is made up of 15 amino acids. Trimming took off 3 bases at V and 5 bases at J, with 13 bases between the two ends. Germline CDR1 reads MRHNA; CDR2 reads SNTAGT. CDR3 protein: CASSEGKAGTGELFF. CDR3 nucleotide sequence: TGTGCCAGCAGTGAAGGGAAAGCTGGGACCGGGGAGCTGTTTTTT.

This clonotype occurred many times. J is TRBJ1-1 and V is TRBV25-1; no clear D gene. The V and J ends lost 4 bases and 0 bases respectively, with 6 bases between them. CDR1 is MGHDK and CDR2 is SYGVNS in the germline V gene. CDR3 size: 13 residues. The CDR3 DNA reads as TGTGCCAGCAGTGGACGAATGAACACTGAAGCTTTCTTT. It specifies CASSGRMNTEAFF.

This chain links TRBV12-3 or TRBV12-4 with TRBJ2-7; 10 bases are shared with TRBD2. V gave up 6 bases and J gave up 5 bases; unmatched junction bases: 7. The CDR3 covers 14 residues. The CDR3 DNA reads as TGTGCCAGCAGGCTAGCGGGAGCCAGCGACGAGCAGTACTTC. Protein product: CASRLAGASDEQYF.

A few counts support this clonotype. The chain employs TRBV12-3 or TRBV12-4 and TRBJ2-7, with D perhaps matching TRBD2 (5 bases). The CDR3 extends over 14 amino acids. V was pared by 7 bases and J by 2 bases, with 15 bases between. The chain's CDR3 is CASTTGGGPYEQYF. DNA for the CDR3: TGTGCCAGCACCACCGGAGGTGGCCCCTACGAGCAGTACTTC.

The V gene is TRBV6-5, the J gene TRBJ2-5; D might be TRBD2 (6 bases). Germline CDR1 MNHEY, CDR2 SVGAGI. This CDR3 is 16 amino acids long. V lost 4 bases and J lost 5, with 20 bases in between. CDR3 nucleotides: TGTGCCAGCAGTTCCGCGACAGTCCCTGGGGGGGAGACCCAGTACTTC. Translated, it gives CASSSATVPGGETQYF.

The chain employs TRBV12-3 or TRBV12-4 and TRBJ1-1, with TRBD1 matching 7 bases. The CDR3 spans 15 residues. Unmatched junction bases numbered 11, after V lost 5 bases and J lost 5 bases. CDR3 protein: CASSATGAPKTEAFF. In nucleotides, the CDR3 is TGTGCCAGCAGTGCCACAGGGGCCCCGAAAACTGAAGCTTTCTTT.

The J gene is TRBJ2-7, the V gene TRBV6-1, with D perhaps assigned TRBD1 or TRBD2 (6 bases each). This CDR3 is built from 15 residues. CDR1 is MNHNS, CDR2 SASEGT, per germline. The V gene lost 6 bases and the J gene lost 0 bases, with 15 bases spanning the gap. The CDR3 DNA sequence: TGTGCCAGCAGCTCACAGGGAGGAGCCTCCTACGAGCAGTACGTC. As protein: CASSSQGGASYEQYV.

This clonotype was seen only a few times. The chain is built from TRBV12-3 or TRBV12-4 and TRBJ1-1; D is unresolved. V was trimmed by 3 bases and J by 5 bases, leaving 7 bases between them. This CDR3 contains 12 residues. In DNA, the CDR3 is TGTGCCAGCAGTTTTTTCCAGACTGAAGCTTTCTTT. It specifies CASSFFQTEAFF.

This clonotype occurred a few times. The CDR3 DNA reads TGTGCCAGCAGTAGGGGGCTTCGTGCAGATACGCAGTATTTT. This gives the protein CASSRGLRADTQYF. This sequence joins TRBV25-1 and TRBJ2-3; TRBD1 matches at 7 bases. The germline gives CDR1 MGHDK, CDR2 SYGVNS. This CDR3 contains 14 residues. After removal of 5 bases from V and 4 bases from J, the junction contained 6 bases not matched to a gene.

The chain combines TRBV27 with TRBJ2-6; D is uncertain. This CDR3 has 15 amino acids. The V end lost 7 bases, the J end lost 0 bases, and 10 bases lay between the germline ends. Germline CDR1 reads MNHEY; CDR2 reads SMNVEV (reference sequence). CDR3 region: CASTNGVSGANVLTF. For the CDR3, the DNA is TGTGCCAGCACAAATGGGGTCTCTGGGGCCAACGTCCTGACTTTC.

The chain carries TRBV5-1 and TRBJ2-1; a possible D gene is TRBD2 (5 bases). Deletions cut 4 bases from V and 0 bases from J, with 17 bases between. CDR3 size: 17 residues. Germline V gene sequence: CDR1 SGHRS, CDR2 YFSETQ. CDR3 loop: CASSGPGEPYSYNEQFF. For the CDR3, the DNA is TGCGCCAGCAGCGGTCCCGGGGAGCCCTACTCCTACAATGAGCAGTTCTTC.

This chain uses TRBV29-1 with TRBJ2-1; D is ambiguous. The V end lost 7 bases, the J end lost 2 bases, and 6 bases lay between the germline ends. The CDR3 runs to 11 residues. CDR1 and CDR2 from the germline V gene are SQVTM and ANQGSEA. The CDR3 sequence: CSGETYNEQFF. The DNA for the CDR3 is TGCAGCGGTGAGACCTACAATGAGCAGTTCTTC.

In its sample, this clonotype was seen a few times. The CDR3, as DNA: TGCGCCAGCAGCTTGGCATCGTCGAGCGCGTTTGACACTGAAGCTTTCTTT. Protein: CASSLASSSAFDTEAFF. The chain carries TRBV5-1 and TRBJ1-1, with no clear D. There are 17 residues in the CDR3. V lost 0 bases and J lost 3, with 18 bases in between. Germline CDR1 SGHRS, CDR2 YFSETQ.

The chain has TRBV10-3 and TRBJ2-7, with a weak D call TRBD2 (6 bases). Trimming left V 4 bases short and J 3 bases short, with 13 bases between. This CDR3 spans 14 amino acids. Germline V gene lookup returns CDR1 ENHRY and CDR2 SYGVKD. The DNA for the CDR3 is TGTGCCATCAGTGGGGGAGGAAATTACTACGAGCAGTACTTC. Translated, it gives CAISGGGNYYEQYF.

This chain uses TRBV6-1 with TRBJ2-2; D is possibly TRBD1 (5 bases). The V gene's germline CDR1 is MNHNS and CDR2 SASEGT. The CDR3 sequence is 15 residues long. Trimming left V 3 bases short and J 5 bases short, with 13 bases between. The CDR3 loop is CASSEGQGRTGELFF. The CDR3 nucleotides are TGTGCCAGCAGTGAGGGGCAGGGTAGGACCGGGGAGCTGTTTTTT.

The rearrangement joins TRBV2 to TRBJ2-3; 7 nucleotides agree with TRBD2. Per germline, CDR1 SNHLY and CDR2 FYNNEI. This CDR3 spans 16 amino acids. V shed 4 bases and J 2 bases; nucleotides not matched to a gene: 9. The CDR3 bases are TGTGCCAGCAGTGCGACGGCTAGCGGAATCACAGATACGCAGTATTTT. Encoded protein: CASSATASGITDTQYF.

The chain has TRBV27 and TRBJ2-6; no definite D call. V was trimmed by 4 bases and J by 5 bases, leaving 6 bases between them. CDR1 and CDR2 (germline): MNHEY, SMNVEV (reference sequence). The CDR3 is made up of 13 amino acids. DNA for the CDR3: TGTGCCAGCAGTTCGCTTTGGGCCAACGTCCTGACTTTC. This codes for CASSSLWANVLTF.

The CDR3 bases are TGTGCCGTCCACACGACCGGGACATCGACCGGGGAGCTGTTTTTT. Amino acids: CAVHTTGTSTGELFF. The genes are TRBV10-3 and TRBJ2-2, with D perhaps TRBD1 (6 bases). This CDR3 region has 15 residues. V was pared by 11 bases and J by 5 bases, with 21 bases between. Germline values: CDR1 ENHRY, CDR2 SYGVKD.

This clonotype was detected ten times or more. V usage is TRBV7-9 and J usage is TRBJ2-1; 14 bases agree with TRBD2. This CDR3 spans 14 amino acids. V dropped 4 bases and J dropped 8; count of bases not matched to a gene: 1. CDR1 is SEHNR and CDR2 is FQNEAQ in the germline V gene (reference sequence). CDR3 in amino acids: CASSSGLAGDEQFF. CDR3 sequence (DNA): TGTGCCAGCAGCTCGGGACTAGCGGGAGATGAGCAGTTCTTC. The variable domain in full, completed from reference TRBV7-9 and TRBJ2-1, reads DTGVSQNPRHKITKRGQNVTFRCDPISEHNRLYWYRQTLGQGPEFLTYFQNEAQLEKSRLLSDRFSAERPKGSFSTLEIQRTEQGDSAMYLCASSSGLAGDEQFFGPGTRLTVL.

This rearrangement joins TRBV10-3 to TRBJ2-1; D remains unclear. This CDR3 is 13 amino acids long. Germline V lookup: CDR1 ENHRY, CDR2 SYGVKD. V was shortened by 8 bases and J by 9 bases, with 17 bases between the two germline ends. The CDR3 DNA sequence: TGTGCCATCTCCGCACCCAGTACAATTGAGCAGTTCTTC. Translated, it gives CAISAPSTIEQFF.

Written as DNA, the CDR3 is TGTGCCAGCAGTAAGGGACTAGGCTACGAGCAGTACTTC. This translates into CASSKGLGYEQYF. The chain carries TRBV2 and TRBJ2-7, with TRBD2 identical over 8 bases. Trimming took 5 bases from V and 3 from J; bases not matched to a gene: 3. The CDR3 is 13 amino acids. Germline loops: CDR1 SNHLY, CDR2 FYNNEI.

This clonotype was counted between two and nine times. The chain couples TRBV4-2 to TRBJ2-2; tentatively, D is TRBD1 or TRBD2 (5 bases each). V lost 0 bases and J lost 4, with 12 bases in between. Looked up from germline, CDR1 is LGHNA and CDR2 is YNFKEQ. This CDR3 contains 16 residues. CDR3 protein: CASSQEGVPLTGELFF. CDR3 nucleotide sequence: TGTGCCAGCAGCCAAGAGGGGGTGCCACTCACCGGGGAGCTGTTTTTT.